These 17 T cell receptor beta chains originate from one sample sequenced in a study of cytomegalovirus exposure and HLA in healthy donors. It was with 60 Vbeta and 13 Jbeta primers that the PCR ran. Assay: immunoSEQ multiplex PCR; the TCRdb copy retains only in-frame clones and omits some. Counted here are about 190,000 clones, around three quarters occurring once; the ten biggest clones make up less than 2%. The specimen was PBMCs. These receptors came from a woman between 18 and 29 years old in good health and CMV-seronegative.

The chain is built from TRBV15 and TRBJ1-3, with D maybe TRBD1 (6 bases). In germline, CDR1 is LNHNV, CDR2 YYDKDF (reference sequence). The CDR3 covers 16 residues. V was shortened by 2 bases and J by 0 bases, with 11 bases between the two germline ends. CDR3 DNA sequence: TGTGCCACCAGCAGACGACAGGCCGACTCTGGAAACACCATATATTTT. Its protein is CATSRRQADSGNTIYF.

This rearrangement joins TRBV23-1 to TRBJ2-3; maybe TRBD1 (5 bases). TRBV23-1 is noted as an ORF with a role that remains uncertain. Trimming took 0 bases from V and 4 from J, leaving 14 bases between them. The CDR3 runs to 16 residues. The CDR3 nucleotides read TGCGCCAGCAGTCAATCCTATCCAGGGTGGGCAGATACGCAGTATTTT. This sequence encodes CASSQSYPGWADTQYF.

The V call is TRBV5-1, the J call TRBJ1-1; D is perhaps TRBD1 (5 bases). V lost 0 bases to trimming and J lost 3 bases, with 6 bases between them. This CDR3 is 13 amino acids long. Germline V gene sequence: CDR1 SGHRS, CDR2 YFSETQ. CDR3 nucleotides: TGCGCCAGCAGCTTGGCGACAGACACTGAAGCTTTCTTT. Its protein product is CASSLATDTEAFF. The variable domain in full, with the rest retrieved from reference TRBV5-1 and TRBJ1-1, is KAGVTQTPRYLIKTRGQQVTLSCSPISGHRSVSWYQQTPGQGLQFLFEYFSETQRNKGNFPGRFSGRQFSNSRSEMNVSTLELGDSALYLCASSLATDTEAFFGQGTRLTVV.

This chain links TRBV25-1 with TRBJ1-4; tentatively, D is TRBD1 (5 bases). V shed 4 bases and J shed 5 bases, with 17 bases lying between them. Germline V lookup: CDR1 MGHDK, CDR2 SYGVNS. This CDR3 is built from 16 residues. The CDR3 reads CASSVGQGGQNEKLFF. For the CDR3, the DNA is TGTGCCAGCAGTGTTGGGCAGGGCGGCCAAAATGAAAAACTGTTTTTT.

This clone was observed once. The genes are TRBV7-9 and TRBJ2-7, with 7 bases fitting TRBD1. CDR3 length: 15 amino acids. V shed 6 bases and J 1 base; nucleotides not matched to a gene: 9. CDR1 is SEHNR, CDR2 FQNEAQ, per germline (reference sequence). The CDR3 DNA reads as TGTGCCAGCAGGAGGGGGCCGACGGAATCCTACGAGCAGTACTTC. The encoded protein is CASRRGPTESYEQYF.

The chain uses TRBV9 and TRBJ2-3; 7 bases agree with TRBD2. Trimming at V came to 0 bases and at J to 4 bases, leaving 5 bases not matched to a gene. In germline, CDR1 is SGDLS, CDR2 YYNGEE. The CDR3 runs to 15 residues. CDR3 coding DNA: TGTGCCAGCAGCGTAGAGGGCGGGAGTGCAGATACGCAGTATTTT. This encodes CASSVEGGSADTQYF.

This chain joins TRBV5-8 and TRBJ1-2, with no clear D. Germline values: CDR1 SGHTS, CDR2 YDEGEE. The CDR3 is 17 residues long. V was clipped by 0 bases and J by 3 bases, with 18 bases between them. The DNA of the CDR3 is TGTGCCAGCAGCTTGGTAGCCTTCAGAGGAGGAGACTATGGCTACACCTTC. This codes for CASSLVAFRGGDYGYTF.

This chain connects TRBV19 to TRBJ1-2, with TRBD1 matching 8 bases. Germline CDR1 reads LNHDA; CDR2 reads SQIVND (reference sequence). The CDR3 has 16 residues. The V gene end was trimmed by 5 bases and the J gene end by 2 bases; junction bases not matched to a gene: 10. The CDR3 bases are TGTGCCAGTAGTTCTACCACAGGGGGAAGAAACTATGGCTACACCTTC. It encodes CASSSTTGGRNYGYTF.

The chain has TRBV27 and TRBJ1-6; the D is unclear. This CDR3 spans 15 amino acids. The V and J ends lost 4 bases and 4 bases respectively, with 11 bases between them. CDR1 and CDR2 from the germline V gene are MNHEY and SMNVEV (reference sequence). The CDR3 sequence: CASSYSLGYNSPLHF. For the CDR3, the DNA is TGTGCCAGCAGTTACAGTTTAGGTTATAATTCACCCCTCCACTTT.

V and J are TRBV6-1 and TRBJ1-4; 7 bases are a match to TRBD1. V shed 8 bases and J 8 bases; nucleotides not matched to a gene: 14. This CDR3 has 15 amino acids. Germline CDR1 and CDR2: MNHNS and SASEGT. The CDR3 sequence: CASEGAGQQWEKLFF. The DNA of the CDR3 is TGTGCCAGCGAGGGGGCGGGACAGCAATGGGAAAAACTGTTTTTT.

This chain joins TRBV6-1 and TRBJ1-2, with 8 nucleotides matching TRBD1. Germline V gene data show CDR1 as MNHNS and CDR2 as SASEGT. Trimming removed 6 bases from V and 8 bases from J; junction bases left unmatched: 14. This CDR3 is 15 amino acids long. In DNA, the CDR3 is TGTGCCAGCAGAGATCGTGAGGGCAGGGGGCGAGGCTACACCTTC. Amino acids: CASRDREGRGRGYTF.

The rearrangement joins TRBV4-1 to TRBJ1-1; weak D call: TRBD1 (6 bases). Germline CDR1 is MGHRA and CDR2 is YSYEKL. Deletions cut 4 bases from V and 4 bases from J, with 10 bases between. The CDR3 is made up of 13 amino acids. CDR3 in amino acids: CASSLRGATEAFF. CDR3 nucleotide sequence: TGCGCCAGCAGCCTCAGGGGAGCCACTGAAGCTTTCTTT.

This chain joins TRBV6-5 and TRBJ2-7; maybe TRBD1 (5 bases). V shed 2 bases and J shed 1 base, with 12 bases lying between them. Germline V lookup: CDR1 MNHEY, CDR2 SVGAGI. This CDR3 region has 15 residues. CDR3 amino acids: CASSYIQGPSYEQYF. DNA of the CDR3: TGTGCCAGCAGTTACATCCAGGGTCCGTCCTACGAGCAGTACTTC.

This clone was seen once. The chain recombines TRBV5-1 with TRBJ1-6, with D perhaps TRBD1 (6 bases). CDR1 is SGHRS and CDR2 is YFSETQ in the germline V gene. The length of the CDR3 is 14 residues. V dropped 5 bases and J dropped 5 bases, with 11 bases sitting between them. The CDR3 loop is CASSPGDDNSPLHF. In DNA, the CDR3 is TGCGCCAGCAGTCCAGGGGACGATAATTCACCCCTCCACTTT. Combining the CDR3 with reference TRBV5-1 and TRBJ1-6 gives the whole variable domain KAGVTQTPRYLIKTRGQQVTLSCSPISGHRSVSWYQQTPGQGLQFLFEYFSETQRNKGNFPGRFSGRQFSNSRSEMNVSTLELGDSALYLCASSPGDDNSPLHFGNGTRLTVT.

The chain has TRBV9 and TRBJ2-2; D gene ambiguous. The germline CDR1 and CDR2 sequences are SGDLS and YYNGEE. This CDR3 region has 13 residues. V was trimmed by 5 bases and J by 2 bases, leaving 7 bases between them. In nucleotides, the CDR3 is TGTGCCAGCAGGAGAGGAAACACCGGGGAGCTGTTTTTT. Residues: CASRRGNTGELFF.

The genes are TRBV5-5 and TRBJ1-5, with TRBD1 matching 8 bases. Trimming at V came to 4 bases and at J to 2 bases, leaving 8 bases not matched to a gene. The CDR3 runs 16 residues. The germline V gene has CDR1 SGHKS and CDR2 YYEKEE (reference sequence). The CDR3 spells CASSRQGLGGNQPQHF. Here the CDR3 DNA reads TGTGCCAGCAGCCGACAGGGGCTGGGAGGCAATCAGCCCCAGCATTTT.

The genes are TRBV2 and TRBJ1-1, with D possibly TRBD1 on 5 matching bases. Per the germline V gene, CDR1 is SNHLY and CDR2 is FYNNEI. Trimming shortened V by 7 bases and J by 0 bases, and 6 bases separated the two germline ends. CDR3 length: 12 residues. The CDR3 loop is CASIQVNTEAFF. The CDR3 DNA sequence: TGTGCCAGCATACAGGTGAACACTGAAGCTTTCTTT.